A selection of T cell receptor beta chains follows, all from one sample in a study of OX40 agonist ivuxolimab in advanced cancers. The protocol was immunoSEQ multiplex PCR, while the TCRdb copy is restricted to in-frame clones and leaves out a portion. The sample lists some 45,000 clones; about 90% were seen once. The sample in question was CD4+ or CD8+ T cells sorted from blood, obtained in a trial of the OX40 agonist ivuxolimab. The receptors were sampled from an adult with an advanced solid tumor such as melanoma, head and neck, liver or kidney cancer. The CDR3 runs from the conserved cysteine through the conserved F or W. Fields, in order: V gene, clone size, D gene, J gene, CDR3 protein, CDR3 DNA. D genes are given only for firm matches. A row's size may be missing; if present it is once, few, many or a size class.

V gene: TRBV4-1
clone size: -
D gene: TRBD1
J gene: TRBJ2-7
CDR3 protein: CASSQGGQEHEQYF
CDR3 DNA: TGCGCCAGCAGCCAAGGTGGACAGGAACACGAGCAGTACTTC

V gene: TRBV19
clone size: -
D gene: TRBD1
J gene: TRBJ1-1
CDR3 protein: CASNMGQGTEAFF
CDR3 DNA: TGTGCCAGTAATATGGGACAGGGTACTGAAGCTTTCTTT

V gene: TRBV4-1
clone size: -
D gene: -
J gene: TRBJ1-1
CDR3 protein: CASSQVSIWVENTEAFF
CDR3 DNA: TGCGCCAGCAGCCAAGTTAGTATCTGGGTAGAGAACACTGAAGCTTTCTTT

V gene: TRBV6-6
clone size: -
D gene: -
J gene: TRBJ1-2
CDR3 protein: CASSSDSASNYGYTF
CDR3 DNA: TGTGCCAGCAGCTCGGACAGCGCATCTAACTATGGCTACACCTTC

V gene: TRBV7-8
clone size: -
D gene: -
J gene: TRBJ2-5
CDR3 protein: CASTREASGETQYF
CDR3 DNA: TGTGCCAGCACTAGGGAGGCCAGTGGGGAGACCCAGTACTTC

V gene: TRBV7-2
clone size: -
D gene: -
J gene: TRBJ1-1
CDR3 protein: CASTLGADTEAFF
CDR3 DNA: TGTGCCAGCACGTTGGGGGCAGACACTGAAGCTTTCTTT

V gene: TRBV7-9
clone size: -
D gene: -
J gene: TRBJ2-2
CDR3 protein: CASSLDPKLELFF
CDR3 DNA: TGTGCCAGCAGCTTAGACCCCAAATTGGAGCTGTTTTTT

V gene: TRBV7-9
clone size: few
D gene: TRBD2
J gene: TRBJ2-3
CDR3 protein: CASSLNAAGRATDTQYF
CDR3 DNA: TGTGCCAGCAGCTTAAATGCAGCGGGGAGGGCGACAGATACGCAGTATTTT

V gene: TRBV10-3
clone size: -
D gene: -
J gene: TRBJ1-6
CDR3 protein: CAISDNTGGFPHF
CDR3 DNA: TGTGCCATCAGTGACAACACAGGTGGTTTCCCCCACTTT

V gene: TRBV5-1
clone size: once
D gene: TRBD2
J gene: TRBJ2-7
CDR3 protein: CASSSGGPSEQYF
CDR3 DNA: TGCGCCAGCAGCTCGGGGGGGCCCTCCGAGCAGTACTTC

V gene: TRBV11-2
clone size: -
D gene: TRBD1
J gene: TRBJ1-3
CDR3 protein: CASSPTGGGNTIYF
CDR3 DNA: TGTGCCAGCAGCCCCACAGGGGGCGGGAACACCATATATTTT

V gene: TRBV11-3
clone size: -
D gene: TRBD1
J gene: TRBJ2-7
CDR3 protein: CASSPTGTGPWEQYF
CDR3 DNA: TGTGCCAGCAGCCCAACCGGGACAGGGCCTTGGGAGCAGTACTTC

V gene: TRBV18
clone size: -
D gene: TRBD1
J gene: TRBJ2-1
CDR3 protein: CASSRIGGQGGNEQFF
CDR3 DNA: TGTGCCAGCTCACGTATCGGGGGACAGGGGGGCAATGAGCAGTTCTTC

V gene: TRBV7-2
clone size: -
D gene: -
J gene: TRBJ2-3
CDR3 protein: CASSLGYIVLGGDTQYF
CDR3 DNA: TGTGCCAGCAGCTTAGGATATATCGTTCTCGGCGGAGATACGCAGTATTTT

V gene: TRBV6-6
clone size: -
D gene: -
J gene: TRBJ1-6
CDR3 protein: CASSYSGPTPLHF
CDR3 DNA: TGTGCCAGCAGTTACTCGGGACCGACACCCCTCCACTTT

V gene: TRBV6-1
clone size: -
D gene: -
J gene: TRBJ1-1
CDR3 protein: CASSETGTNTEAFF
CDR3 DNA: TGTGCCAGCAGTGAAACAGGTACTAACACTGAAGCTTTCTTT

V gene: TRBV5-6
clone size: few
D gene: -
J gene: TRBJ2-1
CDR3 protein: CASSLPGTATYNEQFF
CDR3 DNA: TGTGCCAGCAGCTTGCCCGGGACTGCCACCTACAATGAGCAGTTCTTC

V gene: TRBV18
clone size: -
D gene: TRBD1
J gene: TRBJ1-2
CDR3 protein: CASSPDRGRDYGYTF
CDR3 DNA: TGTGCCAGCTCACCTGACAGGGGGCGCGACTATGGCTACACCTTC

V gene: TRBV5-1
clone size: -
D gene: TRBD1
J gene: TRBJ1-4
CDR3 protein: CASSLAPTGDGDEKLFF
CDR3 DNA: TGCGCCAGCAGCTTGGCCCCCACAGGGGATGGGGATGAAAAACTGTTTTTT

V gene: TRBV6-6
clone size: -
D gene: -
J gene: TRBJ1-1
CDR3 protein: CASSYSPRGSEAFF
CDR3 DNA: TGTGCCAGCAGTTACTCCCCTAGGGGCTCTGAAGCTTTCTTT

V gene: TRBV7-9
clone size: -
D gene: -
J gene: TRBJ1-1
CDR3 protein: CASSLGQGRAFF
CDR3 DNA: TGTGCCAGCAGCTTAGGCCAAGGGCGGGCTTTCTTT

V gene: TRBV6-5
clone size: -
D gene: TRBD1
J gene: TRBJ1-4
CDR3 protein: CASSYSGTGTNEKLFF
CDR3 DNA: TGTGCCAGCAGTTATTCCGGGACAGGAACTAATGAAAAACTGTTTTTT

V gene: TRBV19
clone size: -
D gene: -
J gene: TRBJ1-1
CDR3 protein: CATNGPPMAEAFF
CDR3 DNA: TGTGCCACAAACGGTCCCCCGATGGCTGAAGCTTTCTTT

V gene: TRBV11-2
clone size: -
D gene: -
J gene: TRBJ2-1
CDR3 protein: CASSSVGGSYNEQFF
CDR3 DNA: TGTGCCAGCAGCTCCGTCGGGGGCTCCTACAATGAGCAGTTCTTC

V gene: TRBV14
clone size: -
D gene: TRBD1
J gene: TRBJ2-7
CDR3 protein: CASSQETPGQVVYQYF
CDR3 DNA: TGTGCCAGCAGCCAAGAAACCCCGGGACAGGTTGTTTATCAGTACTTC

V gene: TRBV5-1
clone size: -
D gene: TRBD1
J gene: TRBJ1-3
CDR3 protein: CASSPTGSGNTIYF
CDR3 DNA: TGCGCCAGCAGCCCGACAGGGTCTGGAAACACCATATATTTT

V gene: TRBV6-6
clone size: -
D gene: -
J gene: TRBJ1-2
CDR3 protein: CASGSGDYGYTF
CDR3 DNA: TGTGCCAGCGGGTCAGGGGACTATGGCTACACCTTC

V gene: TRBV6-6
clone size: once
D gene: -
J gene: TRBJ1-5
CDR3 protein: CASSYGTADSNQPQHF
CDR3 DNA: TGTGCCAGCAGTTACGGCACGGCCGATAGCAATCAGCCCCAGCATTTT

V gene: TRBV9
clone size: -
D gene: -
J gene: TRBJ1-2
CDR3 protein: CASSARDTGYTF
CDR3 DNA: TGTGCCAGCAGCGCCCGGGACACTGGCTACACCTTC

V gene: TRBV7-3
clone size: once
D gene: TRBD1
J gene: TRBJ2-7
CDR3 protein: CASSPQGVSYEQYF
CDR3 DNA: TGTGCCAGCAGCCCGCAGGGGGTCTCCTACGAGCAGTACTTC

V gene: TRBV19
clone size: -
D gene: -
J gene: TRBJ2-3
CDR3 protein: CASRNQDVHTQYF
CDR3 DNA: TGTGCCAGTAGGAACCAAGACGTGCATACGCAGTATTTT